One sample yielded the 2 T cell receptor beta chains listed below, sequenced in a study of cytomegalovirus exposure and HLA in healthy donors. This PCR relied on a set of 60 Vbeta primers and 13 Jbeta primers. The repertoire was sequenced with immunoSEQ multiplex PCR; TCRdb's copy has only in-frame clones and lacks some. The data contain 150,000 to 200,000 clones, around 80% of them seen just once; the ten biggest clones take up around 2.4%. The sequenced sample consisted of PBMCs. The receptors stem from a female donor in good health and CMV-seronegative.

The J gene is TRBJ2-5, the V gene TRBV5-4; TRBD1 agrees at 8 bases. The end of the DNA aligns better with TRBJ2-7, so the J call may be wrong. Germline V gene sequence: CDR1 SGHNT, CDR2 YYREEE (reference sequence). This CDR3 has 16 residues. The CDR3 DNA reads TGTGCCAGCAGCTTCATCTCCGGACAGGGAACCTACGAGCAGTACTTC. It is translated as CASSFISGQGTYEQYF.

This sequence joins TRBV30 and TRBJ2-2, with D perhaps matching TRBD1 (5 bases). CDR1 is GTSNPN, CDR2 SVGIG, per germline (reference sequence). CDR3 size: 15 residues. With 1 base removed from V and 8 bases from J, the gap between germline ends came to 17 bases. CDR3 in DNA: TGTGCCTGGAGTGAGGGGCCGGCTAGGTGGGGGGAGCTGTTTTTT. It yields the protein CAWSEGPARWGELFF.